This TCR beta chain came from a study of T-cell reconstitution after alpha-beta-depleted transplantation in children. The CDR3 contains 15 residues. The ends were cut back, 6 bases at V and 2 bases at J, with 11 bases in the middle. Germline V gives CDR1 MNHNS, CDR2 SASEGT. Library preparation (for TCRbeta) was performed with unique molecular identifiers. Using its own MiXCR run on the PCR reads, TCRdb lists one record per CDR3 protein. The sample includes 100,000 or so distinct CDR3 sequences, around 22% seen only once; the top ten take about a fifth. The sequencing here drew on PBMCs, taken before TCRalphabeta/CD19-depleted stem cell transplant. The genes are TRBV6-1 and TRBJ2-6, with D tentatively TRBD2 (6 bases). This sequence originates from a boy aged 2 to 10 with acute lymphoblastic leukemia, due to receive a stem cell transplant. The CDR3 protein is CASRSGGTGANVLTF. CDR3 bases: TGTGCCAGCAGGTCCGGGGGTACTGGGGCCAACGTCCTGACTTTC.